The T cell receptor (beta chain) described here comes from a study of human T cells and chemical hapten exposure. Study-wide background: Variation in per-sample TCR yields came mainly from small pooled library volume differences.

General observations from the study: TCRs above 1 in 1000 frequency did not change with DPC sensitization.

Library preparation tagged each individual cDNA molecule with a unique molecular identifier. In the original analysis: Sample-level TCR yields exhibited a median of approximately 89,000, with a range of about 23,224 to 690,600. From the reads, TCRdb called clonotypes with MiXCR, one entry per CDR3 protein. The V and J calls come from TCRdb's annotation, not from the publication. The sample carries 120,000 or so distinct CDR3 sequences, 6.5% to 10% recorded once. Unfractionated whole blood yielded total RNA. The CDR3 is 16 amino acids. The V gene end was trimmed by 5 bases and the J gene end by 2 bases; junction bases not matched to a gene: 6. Per germline, CDR1 SEHNR and CDR2 FQNEAQ (reference sequence). In this sample, this clonotype turned up many times. The antigen is unknown.

The chain has TRBV7-9 and TRBJ2-3; 11 nucleotides match TRBD2. The source of this sequence is a human donor in good health. Some clones in this sample may be carry-over from other donors' samples. The source material was whole blood. CDR3 DNA sequence: TGTGCCAGCAGCGACGGGACTAGCGGACTCACAGATACGCAGTATTTT. Its translation is CASSDGTSGLTDTQYF. The full variable domain, rest sourced from reference TRBV7-9 and TRBJ2-3, is DTGVSQNPRHKITKRGQNVTFRCDPISEHNRLYWYRQTLGQGPEFLTYFQNEAQLEKSRLLSDRFSAERPKGSFSTLEIQRTEQGDSAMYLCASSDGTSGLTDTQYFGPGTRLTVL.